A single sample gave rise to the 3 T cell receptor beta chains below, sequenced in a study of STAT5B mutations in CD4+ large granular lymphocyte leukemia. The repertoire was sequenced with immunoSEQ multiplex PCR; TCRdb's copy has only in-frame clones and lacks some. Of 35,000 to 40,000 clones listed, around 75% are singletons. Material: CD4+ T cells from blood buffy coats. The receptors stem from a human donor in good health.

The rearrangement links TRBV11-2 to TRBJ2-7; 13 bases line up with TRBD2. The CDR3 covers 15 residues. V lost 5 bases to trimming and J lost 6 bases; unmatched junction nucleotides: 7. Germline CDR1 and CDR2: SGHAT and FQNNGV. DNA of the CDR3: TGTGCCAGCAGCCCAGGACTAGCGGGGGCCCCCGAGCAGTACTTC. Translation gives CASSPGLAGAPEQYF.

This CDR3 is CASRPGTHTGELFF. Written as DNA, the CDR3 is TGTGCCAGCAGGCCTGGGACGCACACCGGGGAGCTGTTTTTT. The chain recombines TRBV27 with TRBJ2-2; D assignment may be TRBD1 or TRBD2 (5 bases each). The CDR3 spans 14 residues. Trimming cost V 6 bases and J 3 bases, with 11 bases left between them. Germline V gives CDR1 MNHEY, CDR2 SMNVEV (reference sequence).

To note about this clone: Mismatch with germline at one junction end may stem from a read error. V usage is TRBV19 and J usage is TRBJ2-5; weak D call: TRBD1 (7 bases). Germline V lookup: CDR1 LNHDA, CDR2 SQIVND (reference sequence). The CDR3 covers 13 residues. The CDR3: CATSRQGGETQYF. The CDR3 bases are TGTGCCACTAGTAGGCAGGGGGGCGAGACCCAGTACTTC.